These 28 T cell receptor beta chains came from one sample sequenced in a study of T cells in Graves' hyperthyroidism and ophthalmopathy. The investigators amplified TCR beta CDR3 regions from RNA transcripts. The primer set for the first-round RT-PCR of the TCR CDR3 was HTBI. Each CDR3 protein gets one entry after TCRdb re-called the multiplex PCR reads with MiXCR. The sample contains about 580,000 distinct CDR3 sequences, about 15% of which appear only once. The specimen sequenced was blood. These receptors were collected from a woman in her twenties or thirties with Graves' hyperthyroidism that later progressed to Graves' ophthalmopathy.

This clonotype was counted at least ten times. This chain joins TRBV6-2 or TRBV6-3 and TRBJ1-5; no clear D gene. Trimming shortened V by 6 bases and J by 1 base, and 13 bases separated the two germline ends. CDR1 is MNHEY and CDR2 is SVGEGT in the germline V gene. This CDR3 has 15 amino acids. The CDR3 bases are TGTGCCAGCAGCACGACAAGTACGAGCAATCAGCCCCAGCATTTT. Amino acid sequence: CASSTTSTSNQPQHF.

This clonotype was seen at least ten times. The CDR3 protein is CASSRNTDTQYF. The CDR3 DNA follows: TGTGCCAGCAGCCGAAACACAGATACGCAGTATTTT. The chain links TRBV7-2 to TRBJ2-3, with unresolved D. The CDR3 is 12 amino acids. V lost 5 bases and J lost 2, with 5 bases in between. Per germline, CDR1 SGHTA and CDR2 FQGNSA.

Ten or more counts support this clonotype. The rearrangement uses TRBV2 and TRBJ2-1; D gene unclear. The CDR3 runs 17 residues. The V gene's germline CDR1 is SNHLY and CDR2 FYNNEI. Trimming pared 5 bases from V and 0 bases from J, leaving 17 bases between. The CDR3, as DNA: TGTGCCAGCAGTCTCACCCGCTCCCCGAGCTCCTACAATGAGCAGTTCTTC. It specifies CASSLTRSPSSYNEQFF. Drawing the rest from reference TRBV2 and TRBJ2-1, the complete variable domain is EPEVTQTPSHQVTQMGQEVILRCVPISNHLYFYWYRQILGQKVEFLVSFYNNEISEKSEIFDDQFSVERPDGSNFTLKIRSTKLEDSAMYFCASSLTRSPSSYNEQFFGPGTRLTVL.

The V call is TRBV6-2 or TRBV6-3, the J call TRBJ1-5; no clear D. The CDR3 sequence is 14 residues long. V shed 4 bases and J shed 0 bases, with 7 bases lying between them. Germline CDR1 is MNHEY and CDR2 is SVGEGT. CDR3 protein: CASSSLNSNQPQHF. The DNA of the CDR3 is TGTGCCAGCAGTTCGTTGAATAGCAATCAGCCCCAGCATTTT.

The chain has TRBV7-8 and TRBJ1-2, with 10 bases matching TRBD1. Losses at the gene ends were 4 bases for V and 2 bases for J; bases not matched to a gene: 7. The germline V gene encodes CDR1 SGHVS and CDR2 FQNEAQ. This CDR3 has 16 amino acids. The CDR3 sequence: CASSSSRQGANYGYTF. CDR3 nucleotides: TGTGCCAGCAGCTCGAGCCGACAGGGGGCGAACTATGGCTACACCTTC.

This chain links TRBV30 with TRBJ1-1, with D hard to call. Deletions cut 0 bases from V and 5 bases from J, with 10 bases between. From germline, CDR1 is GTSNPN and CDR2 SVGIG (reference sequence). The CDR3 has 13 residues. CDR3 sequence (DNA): TGTGCCTGGAGTGTAAGGGCGAAGACTGAAGCTTTCTTT. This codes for CAWSVRAKTEAFF.

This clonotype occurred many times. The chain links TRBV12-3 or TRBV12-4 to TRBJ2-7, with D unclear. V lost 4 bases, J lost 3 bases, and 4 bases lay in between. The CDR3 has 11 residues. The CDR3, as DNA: TGTGCCAGCAGTTGGAACTACGAGCAGTACTTC. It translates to CASSWNYEQYF.

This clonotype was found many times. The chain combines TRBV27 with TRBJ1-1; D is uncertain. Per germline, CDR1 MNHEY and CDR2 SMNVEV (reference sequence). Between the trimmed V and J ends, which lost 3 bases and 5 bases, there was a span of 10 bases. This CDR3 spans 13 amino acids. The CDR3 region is CASSFGVLTEAFF. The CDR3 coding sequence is TGTGCCAGCAGTTTTGGGGTTCTAACTGAAGCTTTCTTT.

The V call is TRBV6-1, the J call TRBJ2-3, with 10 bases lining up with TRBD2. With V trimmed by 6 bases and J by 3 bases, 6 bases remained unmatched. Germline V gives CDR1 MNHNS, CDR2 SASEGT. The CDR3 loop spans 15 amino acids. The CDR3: CASRPSGSGTDTQYF. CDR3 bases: TGTGCCAGCAGACCTAGCGGGAGCGGGACAGATACGCAGTATTTT.

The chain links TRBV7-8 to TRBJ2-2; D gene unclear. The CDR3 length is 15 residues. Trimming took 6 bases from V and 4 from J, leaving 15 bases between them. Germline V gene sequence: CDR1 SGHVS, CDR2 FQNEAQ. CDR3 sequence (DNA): TGTGCCAGCAGTTTATCCCCCCAATTCACCGGGGAGCTGTTTTTT. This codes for CASSLSPQFTGELFF.

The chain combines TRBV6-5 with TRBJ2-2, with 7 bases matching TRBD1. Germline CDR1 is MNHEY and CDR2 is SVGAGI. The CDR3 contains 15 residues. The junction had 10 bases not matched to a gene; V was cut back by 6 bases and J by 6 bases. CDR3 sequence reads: CASSLETGLAGELFF. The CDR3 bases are TGTGCCAGCAGCTTAGAGACAGGGTTGGCCGGGGAGCTGTTTTTT.

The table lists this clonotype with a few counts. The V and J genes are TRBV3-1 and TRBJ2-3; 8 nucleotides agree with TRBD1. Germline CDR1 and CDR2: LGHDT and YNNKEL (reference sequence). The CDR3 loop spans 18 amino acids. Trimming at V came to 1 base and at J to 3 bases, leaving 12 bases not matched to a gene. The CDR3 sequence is CASSQVGPGTGNTDTQYF. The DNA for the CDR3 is TGTGCCAGCAGCCAAGTAGGACCTGGGACAGGAAATACAGATACGCAGTATTTT.

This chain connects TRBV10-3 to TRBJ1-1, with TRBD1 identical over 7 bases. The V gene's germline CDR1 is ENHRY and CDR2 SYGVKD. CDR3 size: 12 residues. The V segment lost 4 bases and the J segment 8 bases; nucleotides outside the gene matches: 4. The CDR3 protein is CAISGRDREAFF. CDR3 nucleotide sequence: TGTGCCATCAGTGGACGGGACAGAGAAGCTTTCTTT.

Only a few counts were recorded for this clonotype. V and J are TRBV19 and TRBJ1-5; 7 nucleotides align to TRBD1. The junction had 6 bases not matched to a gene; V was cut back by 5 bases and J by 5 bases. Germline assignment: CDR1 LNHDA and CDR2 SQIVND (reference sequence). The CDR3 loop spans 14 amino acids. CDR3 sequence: CASSGDSSYQPQHF. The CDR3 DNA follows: TGTGCCAGTAGTGGGGACAGCAGTTATCAGCCCCAGCATTTT.

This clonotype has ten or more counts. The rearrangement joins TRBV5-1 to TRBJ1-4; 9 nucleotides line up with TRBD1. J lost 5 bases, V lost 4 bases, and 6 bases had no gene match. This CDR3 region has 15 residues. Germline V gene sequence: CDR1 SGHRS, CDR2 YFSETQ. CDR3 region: CASSMRQGVNEKLFF. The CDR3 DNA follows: TGCGCCAGCAGCATGAGACAGGGGGTGAATGAAAAACTGTTTTTT.

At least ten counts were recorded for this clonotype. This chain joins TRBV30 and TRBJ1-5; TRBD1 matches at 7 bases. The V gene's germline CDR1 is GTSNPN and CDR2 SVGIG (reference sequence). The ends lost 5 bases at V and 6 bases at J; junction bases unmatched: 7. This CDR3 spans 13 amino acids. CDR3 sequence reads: CAWESQGTQPQHF. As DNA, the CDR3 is TGTGCCTGGGAGTCACAGGGGACTCAGCCCCAGCATTTT.

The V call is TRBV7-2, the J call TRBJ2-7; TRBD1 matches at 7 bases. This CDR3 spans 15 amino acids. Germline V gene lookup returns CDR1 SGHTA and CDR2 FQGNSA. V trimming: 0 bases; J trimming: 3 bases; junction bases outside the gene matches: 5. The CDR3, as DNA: TGTGCCAGCAGCTTAGCCGGGACAGAGAACTACGAGCAGTACTTC. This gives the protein CASSLAGTENYEQYF.

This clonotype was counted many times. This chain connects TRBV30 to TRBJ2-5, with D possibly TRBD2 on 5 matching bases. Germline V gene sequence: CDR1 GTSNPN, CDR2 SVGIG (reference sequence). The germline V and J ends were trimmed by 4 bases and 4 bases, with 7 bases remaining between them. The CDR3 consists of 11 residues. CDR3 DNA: TGTGCCTGGACAGAGGGAGAGACCCAGTACTTC. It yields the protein CAWTEGETQYF.

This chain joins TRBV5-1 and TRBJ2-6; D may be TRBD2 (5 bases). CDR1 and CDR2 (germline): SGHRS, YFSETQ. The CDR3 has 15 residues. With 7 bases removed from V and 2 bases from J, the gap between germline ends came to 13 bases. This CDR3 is CASDNAGAGANVLTF. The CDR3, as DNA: TGCGCCAGCGACAATGCGGGTGCTGGGGCCAACGTCCTGACTTTC.

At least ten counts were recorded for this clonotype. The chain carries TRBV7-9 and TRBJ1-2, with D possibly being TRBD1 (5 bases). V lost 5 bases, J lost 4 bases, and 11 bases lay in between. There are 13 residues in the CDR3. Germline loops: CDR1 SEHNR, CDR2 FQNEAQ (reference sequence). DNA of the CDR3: TGTGCCAGCAGCCCAGACGGGGGCTATGGCTACACCTTC. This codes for CASSPDGGYGYTF. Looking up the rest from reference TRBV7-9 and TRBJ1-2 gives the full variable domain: DTGVSQNPRHKITKRGQNVTFRCDPISEHNRLYWYRQTLGQGPEFLTYFQNEAQLEKSRLLSDRFSAERPKGSFSTLEIQRTEQGDSAMYLCASSPDGGYGYTFGSGTRLTVV.

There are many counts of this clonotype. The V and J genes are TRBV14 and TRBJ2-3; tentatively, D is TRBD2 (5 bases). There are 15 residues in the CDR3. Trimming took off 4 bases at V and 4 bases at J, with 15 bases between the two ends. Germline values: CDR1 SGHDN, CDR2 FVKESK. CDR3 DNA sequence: TGTGCCAGCAGCCCCCCCGGACTCCTGCCAGATACGCAGTATTTT. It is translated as CASSPPGLLPDTQYF.

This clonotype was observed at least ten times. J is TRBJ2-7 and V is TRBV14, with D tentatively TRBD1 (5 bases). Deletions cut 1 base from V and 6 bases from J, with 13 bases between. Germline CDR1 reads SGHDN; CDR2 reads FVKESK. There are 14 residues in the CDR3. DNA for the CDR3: TGTGCCAGCAGCCAAGTCTTTGTTCAGGGCGAGCAGTACTTC. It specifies CASSQVFVQGEQYF.

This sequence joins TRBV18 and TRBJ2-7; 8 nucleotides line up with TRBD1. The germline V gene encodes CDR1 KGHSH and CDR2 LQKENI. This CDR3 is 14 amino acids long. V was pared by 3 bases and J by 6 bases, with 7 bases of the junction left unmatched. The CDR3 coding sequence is TGTGCCAGCTCACCGCCGACAGGGGCGGGCGAGCAGTACTTC. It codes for CASSPPTGAGEQYF.

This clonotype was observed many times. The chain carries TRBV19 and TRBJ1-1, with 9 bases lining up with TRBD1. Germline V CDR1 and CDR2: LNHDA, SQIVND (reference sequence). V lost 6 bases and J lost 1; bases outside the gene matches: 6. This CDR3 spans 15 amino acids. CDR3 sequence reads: CASRDRGSGNTEAFF. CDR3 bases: TGTGCCAGTAGGGACAGGGGAAGCGGGAACACTGAAGCTTTCTTT.

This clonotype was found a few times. In nucleotides, the CDR3 is TGTGCCAGCAGCTTATTGCGGGAGGTAAACAATGAGCAGTTCTTC. Translating it yields CASSLLREVNNEQFF. The V and J genes are TRBV7-9 and TRBJ2-1; 8 bases match TRBD2. The CDR3 runs to 15 residues. With V trimmed by 2 bases and J by 5 bases, 5 bases remained unmatched. Germline V gene data show CDR1 as SEHNR and CDR2 as FQNEAQ (reference sequence).

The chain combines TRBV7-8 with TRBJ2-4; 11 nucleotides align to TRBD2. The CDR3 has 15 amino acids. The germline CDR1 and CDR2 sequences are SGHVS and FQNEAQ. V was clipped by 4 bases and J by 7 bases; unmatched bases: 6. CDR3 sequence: CASSSRLAGRNIQYF. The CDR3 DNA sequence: TGTGCCAGCAGCTCAAGACTAGCGGGAAGGAACATTCAGTACTTC.

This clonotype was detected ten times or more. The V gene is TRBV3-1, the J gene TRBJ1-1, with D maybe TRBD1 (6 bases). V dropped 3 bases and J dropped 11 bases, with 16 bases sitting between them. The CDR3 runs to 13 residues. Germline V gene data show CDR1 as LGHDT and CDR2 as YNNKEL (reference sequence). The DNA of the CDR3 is TGTGCCAGCAGCCAGGGTAGGGGGAGCGGCGCTTTCTTT. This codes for CASSQGRGSGAFF.

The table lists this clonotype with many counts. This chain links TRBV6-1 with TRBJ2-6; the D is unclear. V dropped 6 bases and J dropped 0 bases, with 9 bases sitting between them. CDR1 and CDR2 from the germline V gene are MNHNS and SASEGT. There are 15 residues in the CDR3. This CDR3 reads CASSLVRSGANVLTF. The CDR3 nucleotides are TGTGCCAGCAGCCTCGTCCGCTCTGGGGCCAACGTCCTGACTTTC.